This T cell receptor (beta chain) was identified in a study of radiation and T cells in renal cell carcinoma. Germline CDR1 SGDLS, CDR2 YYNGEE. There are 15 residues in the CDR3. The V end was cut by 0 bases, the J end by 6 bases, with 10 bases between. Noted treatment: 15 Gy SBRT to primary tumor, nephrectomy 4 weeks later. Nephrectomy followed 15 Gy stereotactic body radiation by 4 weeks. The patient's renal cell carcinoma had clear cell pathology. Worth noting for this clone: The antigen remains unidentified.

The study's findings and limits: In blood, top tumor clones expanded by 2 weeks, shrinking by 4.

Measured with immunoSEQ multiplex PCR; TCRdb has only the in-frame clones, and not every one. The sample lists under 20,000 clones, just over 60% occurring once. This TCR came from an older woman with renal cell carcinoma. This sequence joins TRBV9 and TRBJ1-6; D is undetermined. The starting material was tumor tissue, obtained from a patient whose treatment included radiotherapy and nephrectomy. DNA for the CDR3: TGTGCCAGCAGCGTAGCACCGACGGGTAATTCACCCCTCCACTTT. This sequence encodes CASSVAPTGNSPLHF. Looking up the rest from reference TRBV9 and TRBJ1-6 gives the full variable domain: DSGVTQTPKHLITATGQRVTLRCSPRSGDLSVYWYQQSLDQGLQFLIQYYNGEERAKGNILERFSAQQFPDLHSELNLSSLELGDSALYFCASSVAPTGNSPLHFGNGTRLTVT.